This is a list of T cell receptor beta chains from one sample in a study of shared clonotypes between healthy human individuals. The repertoire was sequenced with immunoSEQ multiplex PCR; TCRdb's copy has only in-frame clones and lacks some. The sample has some 2,100,000 clones; around 93% are singletons. Sequenced: naive CD8+ T cells from PBMCs. All receptors derive from a man aged 18 to 30 in good health. Some clones in this sample may be carry-over from other donors' samples. Both conserved end residues are part of each CDR3. A D gene is named only where the DNA matches it firmly. Not all rows give a size; the values are once, few, many and, for expanded clones, a class.

cdr3_length,clone_size,d_call,v_call,j_call,cdr3_nt,cdr3_aa
18,NA,TRBD2,TRBV18,TRBJ2-3,TGTGCCAGCTCAGTAACCATCAGCGGGAGATCCCAAACAGATACGCAGTATTTT,CASSVTISGRSQTDTQYF
13,NA,NA,TRBV7-6,TRBJ1-2,TGTGCCAGCAGCGAGACAGGACTCTATGGCTACACCTTC,CASSETGLYGYTF
13,NA,NA,TRBV28,TRBJ2-7,TGTGCCAGCACCGCGACAGTCTCCTACGAGCAGTACTTC,CASTATVSYEQYF
16,NA,NA,TRBV19,TRBJ1-1,TGTGCCTCCAAAGGAGACAGGACGGCTCCGAACACTGAAGCTTTCTTT,CASKGDRTAPNTEAFF
16,NA,TRBD2,TRBV7-9,TRBJ2-5,TGTGCCAGCAGCTCCCTAGAGAGCGGGGGGAGGGAGACCCAGTACTTC,CASSSLESGGRETQYF
16,NA,NA,TRBV10-3,TRBJ2-7,TGTGCCATCAGTGATGTAGGCGAGACCCTCTCCTACGAGCAGTACTTC,CAISDVGETLSYEQYF
14,NA,NA,TRBV9,TRBJ2-7,TGTGCCAGCAGCAGGGGGACGTCCTCCTACGAGCAGTACTTC,CASSRGTSSYEQYF
13,once,TRBD1,TRBV15,TRBJ2-1,TGTGCCACCAGCGGGCGGACAGGGGATGAGCAGTTCTTC,CATSGRTGDEQFF
17,NA,NA,TRBV13,TRBJ2-5,TGTGCCAGCAGCGCGCAAAAGGGACAAAGGCTCCAAGAGACCCAGTACTTC,CASSAQKGQRLQETQYF
17,NA,TRBD2,TRBV4-1,TRBJ2-3,TGCGCCAGCAGCCAAACTAGCGGGAGGGCCGTAACAGATACGCAGTATTTT,CASSQTSGRAVTDTQYF
16,NA,NA,TRBV11-1,TRBJ2-7,TGTGCCAGCAGCTCAAAAACCGGGGCGCTTTCCTACGAGCAGTACTTC,CASSSKTGALSYEQYF
16,NA,TRBD2,TRBV4-3,TRBJ2-7,TGCGCCAGCAGCCAAGGACCAGCGGGATCCTCCTACGAGCAGTACTTC,CASSQGPAGSSYEQYF
12,NA,NA,TRBV7-9,TRBJ2-1,TGTGCCAGCACCGGACCAGGGGATGAGCAGTTCTTC,CASTGPGDEQFF
15,NA,NA,TRBV28,TRBJ1-5,TGTGCCAGCAGTTTTGCAGAGTCCAGGAGTCAGCCCCAGCATTTT,CASSFAESRSQPQHF
15,NA,TRBD2,TRBV27,TRBJ2-2,TGTGCCAGCAGTCGACTAGCGGAGAACACCGGGGAGCTGTTTTTT,CASSRLAENTGELFF
13,NA,NA,TRBV19,TRBJ1-1,TGTGCCAGTATGGCGGTACGGGACACTGAAGCTTTCTTT,CASMAVRDTEAFF
17,few,NA,TRBV4-1,TRBJ2-1,TGCGCCAGCAGCCGGACGTTGTCAGCAAGCTCCTACAATGAGCAGTTCTTC,CASSRTLSASSYNEQFF
19,NA,TRBD2,TRBV10-3,TRBJ2-5,TGTGCCATCAGTGAGTCGTTTAGGGCTAGCGGGAGTTCGGTAGAGACCCAGTACTTC,CAISESFRASGSSVETQYF
13,NA,NA,TRBV7-6,TRBJ2-7,TGTGCCAGCAGTTCTGACAGTTCCTACGAGCAGTACTTC,CASSSDSSYEQYF
13,NA,NA,TRBV6-1,TRBJ2-2,TGTGCCAGCAGTGAAAAGGGGGCCGGGGAGCTGTTTTTT,CASSEKGAGELFF
15,NA,NA,TRBV27,TRBJ1-4,TGTGCCAGCAGTTTCGCGTTGGGGGGTCGAGAAAAACTGTTTTTT,CASSFALGGREKLFF
14,NA,NA,TRBV27,TRBJ2-1,TGTGCCAGCAGTATTGGACAATCCTACAATGAGCAGTTCTTC,CASSIGQSYNEQFF
13,NA,NA,TRBV5-1,TRBJ1-1,TGCGCCAGCAGTGAACTCGGGGGTACTGAAGCTTTCTTT,CASSELGGTEAFF
15,NA,TRBD2,TRBV11-2,TRBJ2-1,TGTGCCAGCAGCGCTTGGACTAGCGGGAGTTATGAGCAGTTCTTC,CASSAWTSGSYEQFF
15,NA,TRBD1,TRBV13,TRBJ1-2,TGTGCCAGCAGCTTAGGTATTCCGGACAGGGGGCAGTGGACCTTC,CASSLGIPDRGQWTF
13,NA,TRBD2,TRBV27,TRBJ2-7,TGTGCCAGCAGTTCTCGTGGGAGGGCCGAGCAGTACTTC,CASSSRGRAEQYF
12,once,NA,TRBV29-1,TRBJ2-7,TGCAGCGCTGGACCGAGCTCCTACGAGCAGTACTTC,CSAGPSSYEQYF
15,NA,TRBD2,TRBV4-3,TRBJ2-7,TGCGCCAGCAGCCCCGGGGTAGCGGGAGGTTACGAGCAGTACTTC,CASSPGVAGGYEQYF
17,once,TRBD2,TRBV7-3,TRBJ2-1,TGTGCCAGCAGCCCTGGGACTAGCGGGAGAATGATAAATGAGCAGTTCTTC,CASSPGTSGRMINEQFF
15,NA,NA,TRBV9,TRBJ2-2,TGTGCCAGCAGCGTGGGGGCCGGGGGCACCGGGGAGCTGTTTTTT,CASSVGAGGTGELFF